This TCR beta chain stems from a study of response to subunit inactivated influenza vaccine. Study results and caveats: Each seasonal flu vaccination may recruit only limited new T cells, authors suggested.

In TCRdb, the RT-PCR reads were re-called with MiXCR into one record per CDR3 protein. Here the sample spans 530,000 or so distinct CDR3 sequences, 14% being singletons. Per the germline V gene, CDR1 is MDHEN and CDR2 is SYDVKM. V gave up 1 base and J gave up 1 base, with 17 bases separating them. This CDR3 region has 17 residues. This clonotype came up a few times. Its cognate antigen is unknown. Sequencing was performed on PBMCs from blood, taken approximately 12 days after vaccination. The V and J genes are TRBV28 and TRBJ2-7; the D gene is possibly TRBD1 (6 bases). The clonotype originates from a man aged 45-65 years who received an inactivated influenza vaccine. CDR3 sequence reads: CASSLSSGASFSYEQYF. In DNA, the CDR3 is TGTGCCAGCAGTTTATCCTCAGGGGCCAGCTTTTCCTACGAGCAGTACTTC.